These 14 T cell receptor beta chains share one sample of origin, sequenced in a study of T cells in Graves' hyperthyroidism and ophthalmopathy. Amplified regions were TCR beta CDR3 sequences from RNA transcripts. A first-round RT-PCR of the TCR CDR3 used the HTBI primer set. In TCRdb, the multiplex PCR reads were re-called with MiXCR into one record per CDR3 protein. The data show fewer than 400,000 distinct CDR3 sequences, around a sixth seen once. The sample consisted of blood. The receptors originated from a woman younger than 30 with Graves' hyperthyroidism that later progressed to Graves' ophthalmopathy.

This clonotype was counted many times. The V gene is TRBV29-1, the J gene TRBJ2-7; 11 bases are shared with TRBD1. The CDR3 runs to 12 residues. Trimming removed 7 bases from V and 5 bases from J; junction bases left unmatched: 4. The germline V gene encodes CDR1 SQVTM and CDR2 ANQGSEA. CDR3 bases: TGCAGCGCCGGGACAGGGGGTGACGAGCAGTACTTC. Encoded protein: CSAGTGGDEQYF.

This clonotype was counted at least ten times. V and J are TRBV2 and TRBJ1-2; D ambiguous. CDR1 and CDR2 (germline): SNHLY, FYNNEI. Deletions cut 9 bases from V and 8 bases from J, with 10 bases between. This CDR3 has 10 amino acids. In nucleotides, the CDR3 is TGTGCCAGTACGTTCCCCGGCTACACCTTC. This encodes CASTFPGYTF.

The chain is built from TRBV29-1 and TRBJ2-5; 8 nucleotides align to TRBD1. The CDR3 is 16 residues long. V lost 2 bases to trimming and J lost 5 bases; unmatched junction nucleotides: 13. The germline V gene encodes CDR1 SQVTM and CDR2 ANQGSEA. For the CDR3, the DNA is TGCAGCGTTGAACCCCGGACAGGGAGTCTGGGGGAGACCCAGTACTTC. It translates to CSVEPRTGSLGETQYF.

This clonotype came up a few times. The chain combines TRBV28 with TRBJ1-1; D is undetermined. This CDR3 comprises 14 residues. V was trimmed by 6 bases and J by 1 base, leaving 12 bases between them. In germline, CDR1 is MDHEN, CDR2 SYDVKM. CDR3 loop: CASSSLAANTEAFF. CDR3 nucleotide sequence: TGTGCCAGCAGCTCATTGGCGGCGAACACTGAAGCTTTCTTT.

This clonotype appeared many times. The chain is built from TRBV11-2 and TRBJ1-1, with D hard to call. The germline gives CDR1 SGHAT, CDR2 FQNNGV. V lost 3 bases and J 4 bases, leaving 9 bases between the germline ends. CDR3 length equals 13 residues. CDR3 in DNA: TGTGCCAGCAGCTTGATTGAGGGCACTGAAGCTTTCTTT. Its translation: CASSLIEGTEAFF. Using reference TRBV11-2 and TRBJ1-1 for the parts outside the CDR3, the full variable domain is EAGVAQSPRYKIIEKRQSVAFWCNPISGHATLYWYQQILGQGPKLLIQFQNNGVVDDSQLPKDRFSAERLKGVDSTLKIQPAKLEDSAVYLCASSLIEGTEAFFGQGTRLTVV.

The table lists this clonotype with many counts. The rearrangement joins TRBV7-8 to TRBJ1-5; the match to TRBD1 covers 8 bases. The CDR3 runs 15 residues. Germline V lookup: CDR1 SGHVS, CDR2 FQNEAQ. V was clipped by 4 bases and J by 1 base; unmatched bases: 3. Here the CDR3 DNA reads TGTGCCAGCAGCTCGGACAGGGCGAGCAATCAGCCCCAGCATTTT. It specifies CASSSDRASNQPQHF. Full variable domain (outside the CDR3, taken from reference TRBV7-8 and TRBJ1-5): GAGVSQSPRYKVAKRGQDVALRCDPISGHVSLFWYQQALGQGPEFLTYFQNEAQLDKSGLPSDRFFAERPEGSVSTLKIQRTQQEDSAVYLCASSSDRASNQPQHFGDGTRLSIL.

This clonotype was counted a few times. The CDR3 bases are TGTGCCAGTAGTTTCCACTCCAGGGGCGATGAGCAGTTCTTC. Encoded protein: CASSFHSRGDEQFF. This chain uses TRBV19 with TRBJ2-1; TRBD1 might be the D (6 bases). This CDR3 region has 14 residues. The V and J ends lost 5 bases and 8 bases respectively, with 16 bases between them. Germline values: CDR1 LNHDA, CDR2 SQIVND (reference sequence).

Only a few counts were recorded for this clonotype. The rearrangement uses TRBV7-9 and TRBJ2-7, with 10 positions matching TRBD2. This CDR3 has 15 amino acids. Germline V lookup: CDR1 SEHNR, CDR2 FQNEAQ (reference sequence). Trimming at V came to 4 bases and at J to 2 bases, leaving 5 bases not matched to a gene. The CDR3 nucleotides read TGTGCCAGCAGCTCCACTAGCGGGATGACCTACGAGCAGTACTTC. This translates into CASSSTSGMTYEQYF.

This clonotype was found a few times. The chain uses TRBV30 and TRBJ2-2; D is ambiguous. CDR1 GTSNPN and CDR2 SVGIG come from the germline V gene (reference sequence). Trimming removed 4 bases from V and 0 bases from J, with 9 bases in between. This CDR3 spans 14 amino acids. The DNA for the CDR3 is TGTGCCTGGAAGGAGCCCCCGAACACCGGGGAGCTGTTTTTT. This translates into CAWKEPPNTGELFF. The full variable domain, its missing parts supplied by reference TRBV30 and TRBJ2-2, is SQTIHQWPATLVQPVGSPLSLECTVEGTSNPNLYWYRQAAGRGLQLLFYSVGIGQISSEVPQNLSASRPQDRQFILSSKKLLLSDSGFYLCAWKEPPNTGELFFGEGSRLTVL.

This clonotype showed up just a few times. This rearrangement joins TRBV28 to TRBJ1-1; weak D call: TRBD1 (5 bases). The V gene's germline CDR1 is MDHEN and CDR2 SYDVKM. The CDR3 runs to 17 residues. V shed 7 bases and J shed 1 base, with 22 bases lying between them. CDR3 region: CASNKWDRRAGNTEAFF. The CDR3 coding sequence is TGTGCCAGCAACAAATGGGACCGACGGGCGGGGAACACTGAAGCTTTCTTT.

This clonotype has ten or more counts. The chain has TRBV30 and TRBJ2-1; D assignment may be TRBD1 or TRBD2 (5 bases each). The CDR3 loop spans 15 amino acids. V lost 0 bases to trimming and J lost 6 bases, with 15 bases between them. Looked up from germline, CDR1 is GTSNPN and CDR2 is SVGIG (reference sequence). DNA of the CDR3: TGTGCCTGGAGTGTGCTACCGGGGCCGTCCAATGAGCAGTTCTTC. Translated, it gives CAWSVLPGPSNEQFF.

The V call is TRBV7-2, the J call TRBJ1-2; D is unclear. This CDR3 is 14 amino acids long. V lost 4 bases to trimming and J lost 4 bases, with 13 bases between them. Germline CDR1 is SGHTA and CDR2 is FQGNSA. CDR3 loop: CASSSNPVGYGYTF. The CDR3 nucleotides are TGTGCCAGCAGCTCCAACCCCGTTGGCTATGGCTACACCTTC.

This clonotype came up a few times. The rearrangement links TRBV29-1 to TRBJ2-1; 8 nucleotides line up with TRBD2. CDR1 is SQVTM, CDR2 ANQGSEA, per germline. J gave up 2 bases and V 4 bases, and 4 bases lay outside the gene matches. The CDR3 is 14 residues long. The DNA of the CDR3 is TGCAGCGTTGCACCAGCGGGAGCCTACAATGAGCAGTTCTTC. Translation gives CSVAPAGAYNEQFF.

This clonotype was picked up many times. This chain uses TRBV5-1 with TRBJ2-1; TRBD2 aligns across 8 bases. This CDR3 region has 17 residues. Germline V lookup: CDR1 SGHRS, CDR2 YFSETQ. V shed 4 bases and J 5 bases; nucleotides not matched to a gene: 14. The CDR3 DNA is TGCGCCAGCAGCCTCGGCTTCGGGGGGGGGCGGGACAATGAGCAGTTCTTC. Protein product: CASSLGFGGGRDNEQFF.